This T cell receptor (beta chain) was observed in a study of OX40 agonist ivuxolimab in advanced cancers. Findings and limits, study-wide: The average count of expanded clones was higher among CD8+ T cells than among CD4+.

This clone has just one count. The antigen remains undetermined. The ends were cut back, 6 bases at V and 2 bases at J, with 16 bases in the middle. The germline V gene encodes CDR1 LNHNV and CDR2 YYDKDF (reference sequence). There are 16 residues in the CDR3. TCRdb's copy holds only in-frame clones and misses some; the assay was immunoSEQ multiplex PCR. The sample carries about 79,000 clones, about 92% recorded once. Blood got drawn at baseline, again on cycle 4 day 1, and then on cycle 7 day 1. The chain employs TRBV15 and TRBJ2-2; D not resolved. The sequence was obtained from an adult with an advanced solid tumor such as melanoma, head and neck, liver or kidney cancer. The source was CD4+ or CD8+ T cells sorted from blood, collected in a trial of the OX40 agonist ivuxolimab. The CDR3 sequence: CATRGGPVENTGELFF. In DNA form, the CDR3 reads TGTGCCACCAGAGGCGGACCCGTGGAAAACACCGGGGAGCTGTTTTTT.